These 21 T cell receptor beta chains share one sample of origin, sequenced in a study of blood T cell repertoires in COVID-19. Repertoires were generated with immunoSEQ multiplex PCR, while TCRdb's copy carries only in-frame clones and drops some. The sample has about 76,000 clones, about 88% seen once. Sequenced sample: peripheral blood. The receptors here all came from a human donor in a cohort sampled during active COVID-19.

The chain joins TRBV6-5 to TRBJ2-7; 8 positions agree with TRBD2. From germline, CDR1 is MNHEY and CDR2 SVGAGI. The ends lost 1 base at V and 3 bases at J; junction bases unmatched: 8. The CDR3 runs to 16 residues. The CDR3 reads CASSYYFGSGNYEQYF. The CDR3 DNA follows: TGTGCCAGCAGTTACTATTTCGGTAGCGGGAACTACGAGCAGTACTTC.

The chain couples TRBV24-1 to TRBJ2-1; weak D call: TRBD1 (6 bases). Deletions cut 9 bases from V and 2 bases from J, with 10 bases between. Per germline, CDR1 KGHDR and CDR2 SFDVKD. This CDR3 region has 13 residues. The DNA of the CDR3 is TGTGCCACCGGGGCAGGGGCCTACAATGAGCAGTTCTTC. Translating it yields CATGAGAYNEQFF.

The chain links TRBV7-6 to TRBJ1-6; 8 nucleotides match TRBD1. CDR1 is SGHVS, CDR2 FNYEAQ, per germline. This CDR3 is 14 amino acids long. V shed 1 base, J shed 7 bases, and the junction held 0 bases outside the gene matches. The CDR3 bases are TGTGCCAGCAGCTTAGGGACAGGGAATTCACCCCTCCACTTT. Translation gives CASSLGTGNSPLHF.

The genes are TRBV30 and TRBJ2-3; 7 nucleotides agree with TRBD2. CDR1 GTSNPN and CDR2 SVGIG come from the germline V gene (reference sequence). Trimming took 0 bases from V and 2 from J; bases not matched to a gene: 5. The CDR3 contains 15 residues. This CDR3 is CAWSVGLADTDTQYF. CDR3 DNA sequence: TGTGCCTGGAGTGTGGGTCTAGCGGACACAGATACGCAGTATTTT. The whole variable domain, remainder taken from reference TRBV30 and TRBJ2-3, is SQTIHQWPATLVQPVGSPLSLECTVEGTSNPNLYWYRQAAGRGLQLLFYSVGIGQISSEVPQNLSASRPQDRQFILSSKKLLLSDSGFYLCAWSVGLADTDTQYFGPGTRLTVL.

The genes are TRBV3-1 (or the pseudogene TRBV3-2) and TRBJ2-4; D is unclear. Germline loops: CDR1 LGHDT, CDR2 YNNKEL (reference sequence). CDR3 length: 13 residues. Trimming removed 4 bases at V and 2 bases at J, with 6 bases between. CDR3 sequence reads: CASSLLPKNIQYF. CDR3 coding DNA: TGTGCCAGCAGCCTCCTCCCCAAAAACATTCAGTACTTC.

In nucleotides, the CDR3 is TGTGCCAGCAGCCGAGGACAGGTGTCAGGGCCCGGGGAGCTGTTTTTT. Translation gives CASSRGQVSGPGELFF. J is TRBJ2-2 and V is TRBV9; 7 nucleotides line up with TRBD1. CDR3 length: 16 amino acids. V shed 4 bases, J shed 6 bases, and the junction held 12 bases outside the gene matches. The germline CDR1 and CDR2 sequences are SGDLS and YYNGEE.

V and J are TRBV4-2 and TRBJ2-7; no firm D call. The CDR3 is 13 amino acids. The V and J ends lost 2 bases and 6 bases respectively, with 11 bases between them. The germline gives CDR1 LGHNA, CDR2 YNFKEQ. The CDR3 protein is CASSQITTGEQYF. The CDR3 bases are TGTGCCAGCAGCCAAATAACCACGGGCGAGCAGTACTTC.

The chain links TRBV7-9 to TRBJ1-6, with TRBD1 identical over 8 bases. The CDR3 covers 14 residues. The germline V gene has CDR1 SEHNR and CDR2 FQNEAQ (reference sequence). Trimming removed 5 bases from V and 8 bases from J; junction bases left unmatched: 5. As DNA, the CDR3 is TGTGCCAGCAGCCTAACGACAGGGGATTCACCCCTCCACTTT. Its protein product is CASSLTTGDSPLHF.

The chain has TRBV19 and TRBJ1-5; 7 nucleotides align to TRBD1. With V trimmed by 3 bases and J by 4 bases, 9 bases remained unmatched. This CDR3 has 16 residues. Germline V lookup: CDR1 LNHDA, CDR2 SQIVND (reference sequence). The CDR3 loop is CASSIRDRERNQPQHF. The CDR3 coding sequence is TGTGCCAGTAGTATTCGAGACAGGGAACGGAATCAGCCCCAGCATTTT. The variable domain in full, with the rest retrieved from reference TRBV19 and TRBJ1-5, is DGGITQSPKYLFRKEGQNVTLSCEQNLNHDAMYWYRQDPGQGLRLIYYSQIVNDFQKGDIAEGYSVSREKKESFPLTVTSAQKNPTAFYLCASSIRDRERNQPQHFGDGTRLSIL.

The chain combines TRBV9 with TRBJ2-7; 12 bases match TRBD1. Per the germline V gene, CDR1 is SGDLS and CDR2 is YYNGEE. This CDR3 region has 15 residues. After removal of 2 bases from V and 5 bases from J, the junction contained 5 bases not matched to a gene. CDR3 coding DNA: TGTGCCAGCAGCGTTGAGGGGACAGGGGGCAACGAGCAGTACTTC. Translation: CASSVEGTGGNEQYF. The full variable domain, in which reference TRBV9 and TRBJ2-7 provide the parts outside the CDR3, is DSGVTQTPKHLITATGQRVTLRCSPRSGDLSVYWYQQSLDQGLQFLIQYYNGEERAKGNILERFSAQQFPDLHSELNLSSLELGDSALYFCASSVEGTGGNEQYFGPGTRLTVT.

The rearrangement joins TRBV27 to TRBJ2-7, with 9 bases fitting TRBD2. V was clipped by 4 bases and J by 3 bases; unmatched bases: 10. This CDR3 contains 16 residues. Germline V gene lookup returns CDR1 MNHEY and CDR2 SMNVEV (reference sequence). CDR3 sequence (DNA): TGTGCCAGCAGTTATTTAGACCCGCGGGGGGGCTACGAGCAGTACTTC. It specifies CASSYLDPRGGYEQYF.

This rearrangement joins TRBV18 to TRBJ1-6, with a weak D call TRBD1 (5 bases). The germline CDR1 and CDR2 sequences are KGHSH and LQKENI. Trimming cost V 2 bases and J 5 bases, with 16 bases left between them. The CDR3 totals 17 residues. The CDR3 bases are TGTGCCAGCTCACCAATCGGAGGGACGGATAATAATTCACCCCTCCACTTT. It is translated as CASSPIGGTDNNSPLHF.

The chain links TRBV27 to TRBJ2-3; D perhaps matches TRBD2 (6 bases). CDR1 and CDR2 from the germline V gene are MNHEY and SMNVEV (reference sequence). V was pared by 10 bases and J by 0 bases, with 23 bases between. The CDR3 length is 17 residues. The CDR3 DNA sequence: TGTGCCACCCACGTCGTGAGGGACTCCCATAGCACAGATACGCAGTATTTT. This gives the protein CATHVVRDSHSTDTQYF.

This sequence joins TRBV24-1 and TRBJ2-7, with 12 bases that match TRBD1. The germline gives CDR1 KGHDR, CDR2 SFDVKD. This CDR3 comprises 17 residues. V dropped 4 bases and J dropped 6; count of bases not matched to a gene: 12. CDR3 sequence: CATSDRTRDRGLLEQYF. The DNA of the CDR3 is TGTGCCACCAGTGACCGGACCCGGGACAGGGGGCTACTCGAGCAGTACTTC.

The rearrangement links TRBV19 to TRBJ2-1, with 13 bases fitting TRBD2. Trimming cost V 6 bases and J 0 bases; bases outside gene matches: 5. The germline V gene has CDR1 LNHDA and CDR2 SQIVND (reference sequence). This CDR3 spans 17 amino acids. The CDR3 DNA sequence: TGTGCCAGTAGCAAGAGGACTAGCGGGAGCTCCTACAATGAGCAGTTCTTC. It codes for CASSKRTSGSSYNEQFF. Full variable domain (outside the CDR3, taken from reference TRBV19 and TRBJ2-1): DGGITQSPKYLFRKEGQNVTLSCEQNLNHDAMYWYRQDPGQGLRLIYYSQIVNDFQKGDIAEGYSVSREKKESFPLTVTSAQKNPTAFYLCASSKRTSGSSYNEQFFGPGTRLTVL.

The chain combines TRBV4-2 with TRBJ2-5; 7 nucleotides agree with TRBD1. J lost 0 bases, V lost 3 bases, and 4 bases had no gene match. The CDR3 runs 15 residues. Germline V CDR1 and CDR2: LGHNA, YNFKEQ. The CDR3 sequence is CASSHETGYQETQYF. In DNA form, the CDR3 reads TGTGCCAGCAGCCACGAGACAGGGTACCAAGAGACCCAGTACTTC.

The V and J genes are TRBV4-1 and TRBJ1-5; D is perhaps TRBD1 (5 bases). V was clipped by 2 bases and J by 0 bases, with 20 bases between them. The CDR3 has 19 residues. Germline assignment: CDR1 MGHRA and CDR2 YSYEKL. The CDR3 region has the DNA TGCGCCAGCAGCCAATTCCGGAGGGAAGGGGTTTATAGCAATCAGCCCCAGCATTTT. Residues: CASSQFRREGVYSNQPQHF.

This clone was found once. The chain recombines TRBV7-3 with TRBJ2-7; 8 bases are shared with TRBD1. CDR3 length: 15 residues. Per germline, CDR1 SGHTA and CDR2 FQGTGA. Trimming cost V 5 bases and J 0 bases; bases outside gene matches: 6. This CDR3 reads CASSPDRALSYEQYF. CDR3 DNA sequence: TGTGCCAGCAGCCCGGACAGGGCCCTCTCCTACGAGCAGTACTTC. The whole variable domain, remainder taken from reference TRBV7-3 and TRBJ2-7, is GAGVSQTPSNKVTEKGKYVELRCDPISGHTALYWYRQSLGQGPEFLIYFQGTGAADDSGLPNDRFFAVRPEGSVSTLKIQRTERGDSAVYLCASSPDRALSYEQYFGPGTRLTVT.

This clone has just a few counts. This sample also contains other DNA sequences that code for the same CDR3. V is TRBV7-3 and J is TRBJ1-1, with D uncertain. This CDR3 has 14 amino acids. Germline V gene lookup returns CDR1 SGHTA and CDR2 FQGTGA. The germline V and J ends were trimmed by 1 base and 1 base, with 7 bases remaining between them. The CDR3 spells CASSLNPGNTEAFF. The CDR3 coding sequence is TGTGCCAGCAGCTTAAATCCGGGGAACACTGAAGCTTTCTTT.

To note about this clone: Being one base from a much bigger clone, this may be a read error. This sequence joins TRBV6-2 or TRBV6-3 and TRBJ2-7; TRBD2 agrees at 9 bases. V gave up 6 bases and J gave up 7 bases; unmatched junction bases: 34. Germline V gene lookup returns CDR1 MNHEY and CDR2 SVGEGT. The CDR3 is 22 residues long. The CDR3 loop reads CASSRRTTRGRGGARVLKEQYF. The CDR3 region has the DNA TGTGCCAGCAGCCGTAGGACGACTCGCGGGCGGGGGGGGGCGAGGGTACTTAAAGAGCAGTACTTC.

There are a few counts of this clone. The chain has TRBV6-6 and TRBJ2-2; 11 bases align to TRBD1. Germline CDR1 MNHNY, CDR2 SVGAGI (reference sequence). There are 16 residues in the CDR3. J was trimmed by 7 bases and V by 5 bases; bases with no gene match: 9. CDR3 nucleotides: TGTGCCAGCAGTCCGGGACAGGGGGTGGTGATCGGGGAGCTGTTTTTT. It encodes CASSPGQGVVIGELFF.